Listed here are 20 T cell receptor beta chains from one sample, sequenced in a study of shared clonotypes between healthy human individuals. Positively selected for CCR7, the CD45RO-negative cells used as naive CD8 cells excluded terminally differentiated effector memory CD45RA+ cells. Sequenced by immunoSEQ multiplex PCR; TCRdb stores in-frame clones only, minus some. The table includes roughly 2.1 million clones, roughly 91% detected once. The material sequenced was naive CD8+ T cells from PBMCs. The receptors come from a man aged 18 to 29 in good health. Some clones in this sample may be carry-over from other donors' samples.

CDR3: CASSQPWVSTDTQYF. The CDR3 nucleotides read TGTGCCAGCAGCCAACCCTGGGTAAGCACAGATACGCAGTATTTT. The V and J genes are TRBV11-2 and TRBJ2-3; D unclear. The germline V and J ends were trimmed by 5 bases and 0 bases, with 12 bases remaining between them. The CDR3 runs 15 residues. Germline V lookup: CDR1 SGHAT, CDR2 FQNNGV.

The chain has TRBV27 and TRBJ2-7; D is unclear. The CDR3 is made up of 14 amino acids. V lost 2 bases to trimming and J lost 3 bases, with 11 bases between them. Per the germline V gene, CDR1 is MNHEY and CDR2 is SMNVEV (reference sequence). The DNA for the CDR3 is TGTGCCAGCAGTTTAGAGGACCGAAACTACGAGCAGTACTTC. This encodes CASSLEDRNYEQYF.

The chain joins TRBV10-2 to TRBJ2-5; 7 nucleotides agree with TRBD2. J lost 5 bases, V lost 5 bases, and 5 bases had no gene match. The CDR3 has 13 amino acids. CDR1 and CDR2 from the germline V gene are WSHSY and SAAADI. The DNA for the CDR3 is TGCGCCAGCAGTCAGACTAGCCGGGAGACCCAGTACTTC. It encodes CASSQTSRETQYF.

CDR3 nucleotide sequence: TGTGCCAGCAGCCGCGGACAGGGGGCCGGCTATGGCTACACCTTC. It codes for CASSRGQGAGYGYTF. The chain links TRBV11-2 to TRBJ1-2; TRBD1 matches at 11 bases. CDR3 length: 15 amino acids. Looked up from germline, CDR1 is SGHAT and CDR2 is FQNNGV. V was pared by 5 bases and J by 4 bases, with 6 bases of the junction left unmatched.

This CDR3 reads CASSLAGSDEQFF. In DNA, the CDR3 is TGTGCCAGCTCACTAGCGGGAAGCGATGAGCAGTTCTTC. The genes are TRBV18 and TRBJ2-1; 8 nucleotides align to TRBD2. This CDR3 spans 13 amino acids. The germline CDR1 and CDR2 sequences are KGHSH and LQKENI. With V trimmed by 4 bases and J by 8 bases, 4 bases remained unmatched.

This clone was observed a single time. This chain connects TRBV11-2 to TRBJ2-7; D unclear. Germline CDR1 is SGHAT and CDR2 is FQNNGV. Trimming took off 5 bases at V and 0 bases at J, with 14 bases between the two ends. The CDR3 length is 15 residues. CDR3 DNA: TGTGCCAGCAGCGTCCGGGCTCCGAGCTCCTACGAGCAGTACTTC. Translated: CASSVRAPSSYEQYF.

The chain uses TRBV4-1 and TRBJ2-7; TRBD1 matches 7 bases. Germline V gene sequence: CDR1 MGHRA, CDR2 YSYEKL. V lost 5 bases and J lost 1; bases outside the gene matches: 8. This CDR3 region has 15 residues. CDR3 nucleotide sequence: TGCGCCAGCAGCTACCGACAGGGTGGTTCCTACGAGCAGTACTTC. As protein: CASSYRQGGSYEQYF.

CDR3 in amino acids: CASSGEGLTKVTEAFF. The CDR3 coding sequence is TGCGCCAGCAGCGGGGAAGGACTCACAAAGGTCACTGAAGCTTTCTTT. J is TRBJ1-1 and V is TRBV5-1; D is unclear. Germline CDR1 SGHRS, CDR2 YFSETQ. Trimming removed 4 bases at V and 4 bases at J, with 20 bases between. CDR3 length: 16 amino acids.

The chain has TRBV5-1 and TRBJ2-5, with 8 bases matching TRBD1. The DNA end lines up better with TRBJ2-7; the J call may be wrong. This CDR3 region has 13 residues. CDR1 SGHRS and CDR2 YFSETQ come from the germline V gene. CDR3 loop: CASSLTGVYEQYF. CDR3 DNA: TGCGCCAGCAGCCTGACAGGGGTCTACGAGCAGTACTTC.

V gene TRBV21-1 combines with J gene TRBJ1-2. TRBV21-1 counts as a pseudogene. CDR3 length equals 14 residues. The CDR3 nucleotides read TGTGCCAGCAGCAAAAAGACTCCCAACTATGGCTACACCTTC. Translated, it gives CASSKKTPNYGYTF.

The genes are TRBV27 and TRBJ2-3, with D unresolved. V lost 7 bases and J lost 1, with 9 bases in between. The CDR3 loop spans 13 amino acids. Germline V gives CDR1 MNHEY, CDR2 SMNVEV (reference sequence). Here the CDR3 reads CASTKKGTDTQYF. The CDR3 nucleotides read TGTGCCAGCACCAAGAAGGGCACAGATACGCAGTATTTT.

The chain carries TRBV7-9 and TRBJ1-2; TRBD1 matches 7 bases. With 5 bases clipped from V and 4 bases from J, the junction kept 1 base outside the gene matches. Germline V gene sequence: CDR1 SEHNR, CDR2 FQNEAQ (reference sequence). CDR3 length equals 12 residues. CDR3 coding DNA: TGTGCCAGCAGCCGGGACAGCTATGGCTACACCTTC. This translates into CASSRDSYGYTF.

This chain's CDR3 is CASSPSGGALGEAFF. DNA of the CDR3: TGTGCCAGCAGCCCATCTGGAGGGGCTCTGGGTGAAGCTTTCTTT. The chain is built from TRBV9 and TRBJ1-1, with D possibly TRBD1 on 5 matching bases. Germline V CDR1 and CDR2: SGDLS, YYNGEE. With 4 bases removed from V and 7 bases from J, the gap between germline ends came to 20 bases. The CDR3 is 15 amino acids.

The genes are TRBV6-5 and TRBJ2-3; D is unclear. Trimming removed 5 bases from V and 0 bases from J, with 9 bases in between. The CDR3 has 14 residues. CDR1 MNHEY and CDR2 SVGAGI come from the germline V gene. CDR3 nucleotide sequence: TGTGCCAGCAGTCCCCGAGAGAGCACAGATACGCAGTATTTT. Its translation: CASSPRESTDTQYF.

This chain joins TRBV5-5 and TRBJ2-7; D not resolved. Germline V gives CDR1 SGHKS, CDR2 YYEKEE (reference sequence). This CDR3 is built from 15 residues. Trimming stripped 2 bases from V and 3 bases from J, with 15 bases between. This CDR3 reads CASSFAETSGYEQYF. The CDR3 region has the DNA TGTGCCAGCAGCTTTGCCGAGACCTCTGGCTACGAGCAGTACTTC.

The CDR3 DNA reads as TGTGCCAGCAGTCGGGTAAGGGACAGGCATGAAGCTTTCTTT. Translating it yields CASSRVRDRHEAFF. This chain links TRBV5-6 with TRBJ1-1, with TRBD1 matching 8 bases. Germline loops: CDR1 SGHDT, CDR2 YYEEEE. The CDR3 covers 14 residues. With 5 bases clipped from V and 7 bases from J, the junction kept 10 bases outside the gene matches.

The rearrangement joins TRBV7-9 to TRBJ1-1; a possible D gene is TRBD1 (6 bases). The CDR3 runs to 16 residues. The germline V gene encodes CDR1 SEHNR and CDR2 FQNEAQ (reference sequence). The V and J ends lost 3 bases and 2 bases respectively, with 16 bases between them. CDR3 nucleotides: TGTGCCAGCAGCTTTTCCAACACAGGGTTCAACACTGAAGCTTTCTTT. Translation gives CASSFSNTGFNTEAFF.

This chain uses TRBV9 with TRBJ2-5; tentative D call: TRBD2 (7 bases). Germline assignment: CDR1 SGDLS and CDR2 YYNGEE. Trimming pared 3 bases from V and 4 bases from J, leaving 16 bases between. The CDR3 length is 15 residues. CDR3 region: CASSATRGAVETQYF. CDR3 bases: TGTGCCAGCAGCGCTACCCGGGGGGCAGTAGAGACCCAGTACTTC.

In its sample, this clone was seen once. The rearrangement links TRBV15 to TRBJ1-2; D is undetermined. Germline V gene lookup returns CDR1 LNHNV and CDR2 YYDKDF (reference sequence). V lost 1 base to trimming and J lost 1 base, with 13 bases between them. CDR3 size: 16 residues. In DNA, the CDR3 is TGTGCCACCAGCAGAGTGGTCTGGGGAAGTAACTATGGCTACACCTTC. Translating it yields CATSRVVWGSNYGYTF.

CDR3 loop: CASSLYREAPYEQYF. CDR3 bases: TGTGCCAGCAGTTTATACCGGGAGGCCCCCTACGAGCAGTACTTC. This sequence joins TRBV27 and TRBJ2-7; 7 bases are a match to TRBD2. The V segment lost 1 base and the J segment 2 bases; nucleotides outside the gene matches: 5. CDR1 MNHEY and CDR2 SMNVEV come from the germline V gene (reference sequence). The CDR3 loop spans 15 amino acids.